The present T cell receptor beta chain was sequenced within a study of long-term antiretroviral therapy in people with HIV (dated by TCRdb to about 2022). Broadly, across the study: The earliest samples were collected approximately a decade before the 2015 WHO recommendation for immediate ART, a period when ART was typically delayed until CD4 counts fell. A retrospective serial study tested whether changes in peripheral blood TRB repertoire composition and diversity were associated with ART initiation and durable HIV suppression. The cohort contributed about 200 cryopreserved PBMC samples from 30 adults with confirmed HIV infection, collected serially over a mean of approximately six years (range 1-12). Eleven of the 30 participants with HIV were female. Test extractions of a monoclonal T-cell line alongside some 36 polyclonal samples showed no cross-contamination during QIAcube processing.

The immunoSEQ hsTCRB v3.0 assay was used at survey level resolution for TRB variable region sequencing. The target sequencing depth for TRB was 40,000-50,000 T-cell genomes per sample. TRB libraries were pooled and sequenced on an Illumina MiSeq using a v3 150-cycle kit. The source study handled its data this way. Analysis of repertoires was carried out in R inside a reproducible Nextflow workflow spanning QC, data transformation and analysis. LymphoSeq2, an R package for exploring AIRR-Seq data, was used to implement the custom analyses. A few samples that yielded fewer than 5000 total TRB sequences were excluded, so that fewer than 200 HIV repertoires were analyzed. Among the 180 or so HIV repertoires that were kept, some 61 were collected before ART initiation and roughly 130 were collected after ART initiation. Each repertoire was downsampled to 5000 TRB nucleotide sequences, and summary statistics were averaged across 100 downsampling iterations. Only TRB sequences with CDR3 regions of at least seven amino acids were retained for analysis. A Shannon entropy-derived clonality score and the Gini coefficient were used to measure diversity. Repertoire networks linked the top 5000 CDR3 amino acid sequences whenever two sequences differed by an edit distance of one. GLIPH2 predicted antigen specificity groups and MHC restriction for TRB CDR3 amino acid sequences. Known CMV, EBV, HIV or tissue antigen associations were flagged by matching CDR3 amino acid sequences against VDJdb and McPAS-TCR. Pre-ART, post-ART and control groups were compared with Wilcoxon signed-rank tests and Holm-Bonferroni correction. What TCRdb holds here is the immuneACCESS table cut down to in-frame rearrangements. Part of the clones is not present; checked against another copy, under half of the missing clones reflect an unresolved V gene, and the others are unexplained. The V and J calls and clone size come from that table; D and trimming were worked out from the DNA. The sample contains over 25,000 clones, 95% to 98% of them found a single time. Of the sample, about 1.9% is held by the ten largest clones.

In this sample, this clone turned up once. Which antigen it targets is not known. Base qualities are missing; no much larger clone stands one base away. Study-wide conclusions, independent of this receptor: Limited PBMC availability meant only the TCR beta chain was sequenced, without alpha chain pairing. Unsorted PBMC were profiled instead of sorted CD4+ and CD8+ T cells because pre-ART samples had limited cell numbers. At every time point, the repertoire was dominated by expanded TRB clones first identified before ART initiation, although this dominance fluctuated and, in many PLHIV, declined after ART. Compared with controls, HIV repertoires had narrower CDR3 length ranges, and the network structure pointed to an antigen-experienced repertoire that shifted only slightly toward naive after ART. The samples span the years 2004 to 2017, and the ART regimens used may be less effective than current regimens. ART initiation was associated with a significant increase in TRB diversity, but diversity stayed significantly below transplant donor controls even after long-term ART. No data were available on ART adherence, viral resistance or therapy changes, limiting inferences about post-ART repertoire changes.

To be included, a participant needed at least one PBMC sample from before ART initiation plus at least two post-ART samples. All participants with HIV were treated in the United States of America. Cryopreserved samples of about 1-11 million PBMC were thawed and washed before DNA extraction. At the time of the earliest PBMC sample, participants with HIV were aged between roughly 20 and 54 years. Each participant contributed PBMC samples from 1-4 timepoints before ART initiation and 2-8 timepoints after ART initiation, with a median of 7 samples. Serial HIV viral load, CD4+ T-cell count, ART history and demographic data were obtained for every participant. A Qiagen kit on a QIAcube was used to extract genomic DNA from unsorted PBMC, with samples processed in batches of 12. Material: unsorted PBMCs, obtained 7.6 years after starting antiretroviral therapy. The TCR comes from a man under 40 with HIV.

The bases read TGCAGCGTTGAAAGGGTCGGGGAGCTGTTTTTT. Translation gives CSVERVGELFF. The chain is assembled from TRBV29-1 and TRBJ2-2; the D gene is unclear. Via the germline V gene, CDR1 is SQVTM and CDR2 ANQGSEA. Counted from cysteine to phenylalanine, this CDR3 has 11 amino acids. Kept here is only the CDR3 DNA, which spans 33 bases and is read in frame from base 1. At the junction V is shortened by 2 bases and J by 7 bases, with 5 bases in between.